What follows is one T cell receptor beta chain and its context. Its antigen is as yet unknown. The whole isolated RNA underwent reverse transcription, so sequencing captured expressed TCRB transcripts. Assay: immunoSEQ multiplex PCR; the TCRdb copy retains only in-frame clones and omits some. This table has 400,000 to 450,000 clones, around 14% appearing once. These data originate in a study of beta chain features in type 1 diabetes. General study findings and limits: VDJ junctions in type 1 diabetes patients carried more deletions and fewer insertions.

This CDR3 is 15 amino acids long. V shed 3 bases and J shed 5 bases, with 16 bases lying between them. Germline CDR1 and CDR2: SEHNR and FQNEAQ (reference sequence). The sequence was collected from a young man in good health. V and J are TRBV7-9 and TRBJ2-5, with D perhaps TRBD1 or TRBD2 (5 bases each). The sample was naive CD4+ T cells from blood. The chain's CDR3 is CASSFDWGIAETQYF. The CDR3 nucleotides are TGTGCCAGCAGCTTTGACTGGGGGATTGCTGAGACCCAGTACTTC.